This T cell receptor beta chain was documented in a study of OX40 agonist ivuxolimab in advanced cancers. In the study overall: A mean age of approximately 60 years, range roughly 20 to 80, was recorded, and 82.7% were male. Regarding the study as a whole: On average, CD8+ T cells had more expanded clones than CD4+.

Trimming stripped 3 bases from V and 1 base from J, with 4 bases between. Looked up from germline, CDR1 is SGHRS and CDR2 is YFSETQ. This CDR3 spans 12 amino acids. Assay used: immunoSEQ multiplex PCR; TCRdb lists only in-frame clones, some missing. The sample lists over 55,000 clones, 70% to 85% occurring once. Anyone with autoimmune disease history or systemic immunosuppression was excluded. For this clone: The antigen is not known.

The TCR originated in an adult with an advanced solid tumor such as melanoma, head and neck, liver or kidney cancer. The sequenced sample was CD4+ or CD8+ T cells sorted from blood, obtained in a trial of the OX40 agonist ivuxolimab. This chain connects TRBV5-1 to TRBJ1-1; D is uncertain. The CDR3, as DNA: TGCGCCAGCAGCTACAAGAACACTGAAGCTTTCTTT. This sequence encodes CASSYKNTEAFF.